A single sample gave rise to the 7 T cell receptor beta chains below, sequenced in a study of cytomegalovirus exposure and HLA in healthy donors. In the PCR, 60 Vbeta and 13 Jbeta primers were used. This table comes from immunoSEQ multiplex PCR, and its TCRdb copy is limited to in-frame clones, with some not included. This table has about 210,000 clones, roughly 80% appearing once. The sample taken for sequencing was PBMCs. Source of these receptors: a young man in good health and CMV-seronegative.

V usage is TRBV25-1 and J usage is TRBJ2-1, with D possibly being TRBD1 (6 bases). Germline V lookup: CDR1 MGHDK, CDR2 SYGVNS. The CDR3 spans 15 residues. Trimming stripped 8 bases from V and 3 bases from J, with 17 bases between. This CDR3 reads CASRSIQGVYNEQFF. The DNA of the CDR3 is TGTGCCAGCCGCTCGATACAGGGTGTCTACAATGAGCAGTTCTTC. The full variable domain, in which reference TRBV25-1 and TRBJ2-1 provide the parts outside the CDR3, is EADIYQTPRYLVIGTGKKITLECSQTMGHDKMYWYQQDPGMELHLIHYSYGVNSTEKGDLSSESTVSRIRTEHFPLTLESARPSHTSQYLCASRSIQGVYNEQFFGPGTRLTVL.

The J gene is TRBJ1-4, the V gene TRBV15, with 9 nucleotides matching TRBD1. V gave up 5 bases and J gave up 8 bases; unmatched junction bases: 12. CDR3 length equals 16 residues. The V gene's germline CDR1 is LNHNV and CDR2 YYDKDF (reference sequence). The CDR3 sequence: CATSAKPGQGGEKLFF. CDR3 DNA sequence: TGTGCCACCAGCGCCAAACCGGGACAGGGAGGGGAAAAACTGTTTTTT.

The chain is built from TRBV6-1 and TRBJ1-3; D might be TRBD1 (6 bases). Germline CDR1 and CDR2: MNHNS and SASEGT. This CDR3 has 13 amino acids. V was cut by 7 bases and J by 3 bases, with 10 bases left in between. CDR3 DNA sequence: TGTGCCAGCACCAGGGGTGGTGGAAACACCATATATTTT. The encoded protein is CASTRGGGNTIYF.

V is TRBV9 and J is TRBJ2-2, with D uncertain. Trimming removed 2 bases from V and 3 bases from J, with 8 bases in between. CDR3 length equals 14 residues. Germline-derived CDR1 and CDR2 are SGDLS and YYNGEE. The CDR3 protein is CASSVSSYTGELFF. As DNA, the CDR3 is TGTGCCAGCAGCGTTTCTAGTTACACCGGGGAGCTGTTTTTT.

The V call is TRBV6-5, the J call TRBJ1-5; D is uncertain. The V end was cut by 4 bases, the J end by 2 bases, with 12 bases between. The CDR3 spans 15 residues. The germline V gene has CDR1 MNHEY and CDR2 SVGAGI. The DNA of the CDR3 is TGTGCCAGCAGTTCCAGGACTGGGGGCAATCAGCCCCAGCATTTT. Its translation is CASSSRTGGNQPQHF.

The chain's CDR3 is CASSTYRGGSYNEQFF. The CDR3 region has the DNA TGTGCCAGCAGCACCTACAGGGGCGGCTCCTACAATGAGCAGTTCTTC. This sequence joins TRBV11-2 and TRBJ2-1, with TRBD1 matching over 7 bases. V trimming: 5 bases; J trimming: 0 bases; junction bases outside the gene matches: 7. This CDR3 is built from 16 residues. Germline assignment: CDR1 SGHAT and CDR2 FQNNGV.

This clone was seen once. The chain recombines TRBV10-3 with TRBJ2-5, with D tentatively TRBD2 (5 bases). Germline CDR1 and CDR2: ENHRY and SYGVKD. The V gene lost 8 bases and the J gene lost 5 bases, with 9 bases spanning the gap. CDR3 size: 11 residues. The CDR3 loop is CAIERMETQYF. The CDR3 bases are TGTGCCATCGAGCGGATGGAGACCCAGTACTTC.